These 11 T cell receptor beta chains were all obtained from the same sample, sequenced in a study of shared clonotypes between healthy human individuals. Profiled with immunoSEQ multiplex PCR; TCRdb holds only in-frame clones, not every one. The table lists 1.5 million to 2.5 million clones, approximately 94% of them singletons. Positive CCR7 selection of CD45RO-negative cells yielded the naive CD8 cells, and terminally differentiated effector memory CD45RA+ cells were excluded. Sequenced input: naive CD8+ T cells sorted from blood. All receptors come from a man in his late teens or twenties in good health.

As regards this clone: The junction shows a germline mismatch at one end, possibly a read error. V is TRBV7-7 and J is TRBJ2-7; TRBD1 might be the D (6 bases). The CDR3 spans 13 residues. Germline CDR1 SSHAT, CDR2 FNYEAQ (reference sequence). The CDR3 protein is CASSSDRFDEQYF. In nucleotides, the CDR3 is TGTGCTAGCAGCTCGGACAGATTCGACGAGCAGTACTTC.

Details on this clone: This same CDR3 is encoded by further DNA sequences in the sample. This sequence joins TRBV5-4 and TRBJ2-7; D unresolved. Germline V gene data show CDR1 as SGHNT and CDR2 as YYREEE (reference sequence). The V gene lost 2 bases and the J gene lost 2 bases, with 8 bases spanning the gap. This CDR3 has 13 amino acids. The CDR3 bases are TGTGCCAGCAGCTTCGGACCGACCTACGAGCAGTACTTC. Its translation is CASSFGPTYEQYF. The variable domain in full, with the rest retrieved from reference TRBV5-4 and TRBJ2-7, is ETGVTQSPTHLIKTRGQQVTLRCSSQSGHNTVSWYQQALGQGPQFIFQYYREEENGRGNFPPRFSGLQFPNYSSELNVNALELDDSALYLCASSFGPTYEQYFGPGTRLTVT.

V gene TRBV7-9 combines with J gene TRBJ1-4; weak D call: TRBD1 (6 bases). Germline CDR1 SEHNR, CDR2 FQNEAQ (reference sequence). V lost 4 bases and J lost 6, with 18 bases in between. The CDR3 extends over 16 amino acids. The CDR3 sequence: CASSSIRDTRYEKLFF. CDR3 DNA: TGTGCCAGCAGCTCGATCCGGGACACGAGATATGAAAAACTGTTTTTT.

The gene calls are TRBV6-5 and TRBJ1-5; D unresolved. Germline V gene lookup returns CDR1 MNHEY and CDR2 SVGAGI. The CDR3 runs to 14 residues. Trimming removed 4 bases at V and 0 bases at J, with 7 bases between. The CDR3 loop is CASSSLNSNQPQHF. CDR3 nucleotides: TGTGCCAGCAGTTCCCTTAATAGCAATCAGCCCCAGCATTTT.

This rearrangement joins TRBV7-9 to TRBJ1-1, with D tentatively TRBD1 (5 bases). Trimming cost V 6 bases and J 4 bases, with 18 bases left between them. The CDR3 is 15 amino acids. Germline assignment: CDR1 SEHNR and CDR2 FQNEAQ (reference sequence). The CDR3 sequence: CASSHGTAYGTEAFF. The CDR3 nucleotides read TGTGCCAGCAGTCACGGGACGGCCTACGGCACTGAAGCTTTCTTT. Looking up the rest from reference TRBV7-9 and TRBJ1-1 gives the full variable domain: DTGVSQNPRHKITKRGQNVTFRCDPISEHNRLYWYRQTLGQGPEFLTYFQNEAQLEKSRLLSDRFSAERPKGSFSTLEIQRTEQGDSAMYLCASSHGTAYGTEAFFGQGTRLTVV.

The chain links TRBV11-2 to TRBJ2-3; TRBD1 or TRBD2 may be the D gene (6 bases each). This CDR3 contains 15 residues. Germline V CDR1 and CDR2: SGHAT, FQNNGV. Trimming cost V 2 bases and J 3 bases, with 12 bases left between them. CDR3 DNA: TGTGCCAGCAGCTTACGGGGGCTTGGGACAGATACGCAGTATTTT. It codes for CASSLRGLGTDTQYF.

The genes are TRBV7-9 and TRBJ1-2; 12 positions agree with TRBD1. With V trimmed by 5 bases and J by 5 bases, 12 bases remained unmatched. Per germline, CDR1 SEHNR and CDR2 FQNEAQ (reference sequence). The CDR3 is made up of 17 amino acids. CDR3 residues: CASSIMPGQGAWYGYTF. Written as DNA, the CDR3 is TGTGCCAGCAGCATAATGCCGGGACAGGGGGCATGGTATGGCTACACCTTC.

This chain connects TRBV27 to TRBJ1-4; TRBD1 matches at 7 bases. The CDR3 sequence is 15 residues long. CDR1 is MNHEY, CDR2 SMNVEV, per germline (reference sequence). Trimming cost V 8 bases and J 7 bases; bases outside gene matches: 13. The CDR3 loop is CASRPLGQPLEKLFF. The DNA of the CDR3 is TGTGCCAGCCGTCCCCTGGGACAGCCCCTTGAAAAACTGTTTTTT. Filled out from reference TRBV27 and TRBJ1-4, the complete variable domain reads EAQVTQNPRYLITVTGKKLTVTCSQNMNHEYMSWYRQDPGLGLRQIYYSMNVEVTDKGDVPEGYKVSRKEKRNFPLILESPSPNQTSLYFCASRPLGQPLEKLFFGSGTQLSVL.

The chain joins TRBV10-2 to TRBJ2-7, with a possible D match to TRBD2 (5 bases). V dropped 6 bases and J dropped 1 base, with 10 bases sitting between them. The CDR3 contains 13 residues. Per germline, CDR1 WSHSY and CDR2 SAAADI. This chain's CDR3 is CASSGGSSYEQYF. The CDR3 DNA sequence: TGCGCCAGCAGCGGCGGGTCTTCCTACGAGCAGTACTTC.

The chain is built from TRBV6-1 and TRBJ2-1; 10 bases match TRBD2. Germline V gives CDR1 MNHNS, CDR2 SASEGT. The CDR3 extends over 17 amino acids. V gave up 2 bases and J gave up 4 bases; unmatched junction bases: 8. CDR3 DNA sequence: TGTGCCAGCAGTGAAAATACCGGGACTAGCGTATACAATGAGCAGTTCTTC. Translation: CASSENTGTSVYNEQFF.

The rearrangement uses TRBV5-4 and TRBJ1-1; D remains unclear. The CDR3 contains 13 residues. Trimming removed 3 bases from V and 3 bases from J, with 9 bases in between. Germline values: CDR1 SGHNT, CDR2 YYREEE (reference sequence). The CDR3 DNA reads TGTGCCAGCAGCTCGGACGGGTACACTGAAGCTTTCTTT. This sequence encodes CASSSDGYTEAFF.